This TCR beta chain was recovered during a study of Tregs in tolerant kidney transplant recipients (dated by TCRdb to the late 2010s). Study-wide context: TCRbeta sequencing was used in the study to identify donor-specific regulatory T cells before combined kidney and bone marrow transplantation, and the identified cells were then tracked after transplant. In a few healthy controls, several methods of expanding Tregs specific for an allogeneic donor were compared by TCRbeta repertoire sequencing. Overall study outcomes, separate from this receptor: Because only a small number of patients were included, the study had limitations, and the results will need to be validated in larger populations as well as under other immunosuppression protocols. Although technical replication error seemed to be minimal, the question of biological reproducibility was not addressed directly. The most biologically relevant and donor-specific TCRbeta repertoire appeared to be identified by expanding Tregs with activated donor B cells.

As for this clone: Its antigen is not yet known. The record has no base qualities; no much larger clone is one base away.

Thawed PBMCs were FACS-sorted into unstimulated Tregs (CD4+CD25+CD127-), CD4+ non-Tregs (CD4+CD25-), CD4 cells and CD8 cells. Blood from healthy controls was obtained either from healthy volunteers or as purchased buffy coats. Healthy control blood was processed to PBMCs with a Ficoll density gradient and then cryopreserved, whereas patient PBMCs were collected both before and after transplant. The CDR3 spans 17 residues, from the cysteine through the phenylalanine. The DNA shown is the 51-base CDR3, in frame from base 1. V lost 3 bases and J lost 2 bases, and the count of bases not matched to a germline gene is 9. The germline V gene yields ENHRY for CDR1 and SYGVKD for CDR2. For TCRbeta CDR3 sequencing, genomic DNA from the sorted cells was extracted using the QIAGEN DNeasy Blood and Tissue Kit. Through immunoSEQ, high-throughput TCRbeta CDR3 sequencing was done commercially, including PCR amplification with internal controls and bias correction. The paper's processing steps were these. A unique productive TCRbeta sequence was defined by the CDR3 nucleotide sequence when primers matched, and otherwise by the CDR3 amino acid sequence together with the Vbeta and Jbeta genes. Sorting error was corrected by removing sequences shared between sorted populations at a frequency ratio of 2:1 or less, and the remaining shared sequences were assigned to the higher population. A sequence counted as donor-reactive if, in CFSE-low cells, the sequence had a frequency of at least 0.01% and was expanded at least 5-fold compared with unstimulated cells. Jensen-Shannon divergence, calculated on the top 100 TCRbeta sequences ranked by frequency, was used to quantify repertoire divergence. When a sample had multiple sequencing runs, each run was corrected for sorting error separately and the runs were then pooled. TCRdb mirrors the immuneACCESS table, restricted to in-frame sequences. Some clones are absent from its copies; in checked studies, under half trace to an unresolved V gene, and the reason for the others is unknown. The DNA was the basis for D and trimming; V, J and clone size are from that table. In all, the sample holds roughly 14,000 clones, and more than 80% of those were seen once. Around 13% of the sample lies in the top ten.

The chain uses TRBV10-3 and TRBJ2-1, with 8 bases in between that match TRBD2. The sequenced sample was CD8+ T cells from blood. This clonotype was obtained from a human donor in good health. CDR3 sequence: CAISELSLAGPYNEQFF. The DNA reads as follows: TGTGCCATCAGTGAATTGAGTCTAGCGGGCCCCTACAATGAGCAGTTCTTC.